Detailed here is one T cell receptor beta chain. The target antigen is unknown. This sample is part of a study of CD8 T cells in Susac syndrome. General observations from the study: In total CD8+ repertoires, roughly 16 Susac-specific public clones were detected, and CD8+ TEMRA repertoires contained four or five.

Random hexamers were used to reverse transcribe about 0.5 to 1 ug of RNA. Using its own MiXCR run on the immunoSEQ multiplex PCR reads, TCRdb lists one record per CDR3 protein. The sample records about 83,000 distinct CDR3 sequences, about 95% being singletons. TEMRA cells underwent FACS enrichment and CD8+ and CD4+ T cells underwent negative isolation. Sequenced input: CD8+ T cells from PBMCs. This clonotype was obtained from a human donor with Susac syndrome.

In nucleotides, the CDR3 is TGTGCCAGCAGCTTAGAAGGGCCCCTCCACTTT. It specifies CASSLEGPLHF. The rearrangement joins TRBV7-9 to TRBJ1-6; D gene uncertain. The CDR3 sequence is 11 residues long. Trimming stripped 1 base from V and 13 bases from J, with 5 bases between. In germline, CDR1 is SEHNR, CDR2 FQNEAQ (reference sequence). The variable domain in full, completed from reference TRBV7-9 and TRBJ1-6, reads DTGVSQNPRHKITKRGQNVTFRCDPISEHNRLYWYRQTLGQGPEFLTYFQNEAQLEKSRLLSDRFSAERPKGSFSTLEIQRTEQGDSAMYLCASSLEGPLHFGNGTRLTVT.